The 9 T cell receptor beta chains reported below all come from one sample, sequenced in a study of T cell responses to AZD1222 COVID-19 vaccine (dated by TCRdb to about 2021). This specimen's time point label, per the study, means: baseline before first vaccination. The library was produced with the immunoSEQ multiplex PCR assay. The clones in this table, taken by TCRdb from immuneACCESS, are in-frame only. Not every clone is retained; where verified, under half of the shortfall comes from an unresolved V gene, and the cause of the rest is unknown. The sample yields 90,000 to 150,000 clones; 70% to 90% were counted once. The ten largest clones capture over 8% of the sample. The sample in question was peripheral blood, obtained on day 0 of AZD1222 vaccination. These receptors were taken from an adult in good health.

The rearrangement joins TRBV7-9 to TRBJ2-7; tentatively, D is TRBD1 (6 bases). Germline values: CDR1 SEHNR, CDR2 FQNEAQ (reference sequence). The CDR3 covers 12 residues. Trimming removed 1 base at V and 12 bases at J, with 13 bases between. CDR3 sequence reads: CASSLDTGTAYF. CDR3 in DNA: TGTGCCAGCAGCTTAGACACAGGGACCGCGTACTTC.

The chain joins TRBV18 to TRBJ2-1; TRBD2 agrees at 12 bases. V was clipped by 5 bases and J by 7 bases; unmatched bases: 9. The length of the CDR3 is 16 residues. Germline CDR1 reads KGHSH; CDR2 reads LQKENI. CDR3: CASSSALAGGQNEQFF. Written as DNA, the CDR3 is TGTGCCAGCTCATCGGCTCTAGCGGGGGGGCAGAATGAGCAGTTCTTC.

This clone was seen a few times. The chain has TRBV9 and TRBJ1-4; D gene ambiguous. Germline lookup yields CDR1 SGDLS and CDR2 YYNGEE. This CDR3 has 15 residues. V gave up 0 bases and J gave up 0 bases, with 6 bases separating them. The CDR3: CASSVGSATNEKLFF. The CDR3 DNA reads TGTGCCAGCAGCGTAGGGAGTGCAACTAATGAAAAACTGTTTTTT.

The chain has TRBV5-1 and TRBJ1-1; 8 nucleotides line up with TRBD1. This CDR3 comprises 16 residues. V lost 4 bases, J lost 4 bases, and 12 bases stayed unmatched. Germline assignment: CDR1 SGHRS and CDR2 YFSETQ. The CDR3, as DNA: TGCGCCAGCAGCACTGGGACAGGACTAAAGAGCACTGAAGCTTTCTTT. Protein sequence: CASSTGTGLKSTEAFF.

The chain links TRBV19 to TRBJ2-3; tentative D call: TRBD2 (7 bases). V lost 5 bases to trimming and J lost 4 bases, with 13 bases between them. This CDR3 has 14 amino acids. Germline-derived CDR1 and CDR2 are LNHDA and SQIVND (reference sequence). The DNA of the CDR3 is TGTGCCAGTAGTCCGAGGGAGGGGGCAGATACGCAGTATTTT. Translated: CASSPREGADTQYF.

The rearrangement links TRBV19 to TRBJ1-2; D possibly corresponds to TRBD1 (5 bases). The V and J ends lost 8 bases and 3 bases respectively, with 16 bases between them. CDR1 LNHDA and CDR2 SQIVND come from the germline V gene (reference sequence). There are 14 residues in the CDR3. This chain's CDR3 is CASHPSGRDYGYTF. The CDR3 DNA reads as TGTGCCAGTCACCCCTCGGGACGGGACTATGGCTACACCTTC. The full variable domain, in which reference TRBV19 and TRBJ1-2 provide the parts outside the CDR3, is DGGITQSPKYLFRKEGQNVTLSCEQNLNHDAMYWYRQDPGQGLRLIYYSQIVNDFQKGDIAEGYSVSREKKESFPLTVTSAQKNPTAFYLCASHPSGRDYGYTFGSGTRLTVV.

The V call is TRBV14, the J call TRBJ2-7, with D tentatively TRBD2 (6 bases). Trimming removed 2 bases at V and 2 bases at J, with 28 bases between. This CDR3 has 20 amino acids. Germline lookup yields CDR1 SGHDN and CDR2 FVKESK. CDR3 in amino acids: CASSQRPTWRGTGAPYEQYF. The CDR3 DNA follows: TGTGCCAGCAGCCAAAGGCCAACTTGGAGGGGTACGGGCGCCCCCTACGAGCAGTACTTC.

The V and J genes are TRBV18 and TRBJ2-1; D ambiguous. The CDR3 is 14 amino acids. CDR1 KGHSH and CDR2 LQKENI come from the germline V gene. Trimming left V 0 bases short and J 3 bases short, with 6 bases between. CDR3 DNA sequence: TGTGCCAGCTCACCACCTCCAGGCTACAATGAGCAGTTCTTC. Amino acids: CASSPPPGYNEQFF.

The V call is TRBV5-1, the J call TRBJ2-3; 7 bases map to TRBD1. The germline V gene encodes CDR1 SGHRS and CDR2 YFSETQ. The CDR3 consists of 16 residues. V lost 4 bases, J lost 0 bases, and 8 bases stayed unmatched. In DNA, the CDR3 is TGCGCCAGCAGCAAAGGGGACAGCTCTAGCACAGATACGCAGTATTTT. Residues: CASSKGDSSSTDTQYF. Using reference TRBV5-1 and TRBJ2-3 for the parts outside the CDR3, the full variable domain is KAGVTQTPRYLIKTRGQQVTLSCSPISGHRSVSWYQQTPGQGLQFLFEYFSETQRNKGNFPGRFSGRQFSNSRSEMNVSTLELGDSALYLCASSKGDSSSTDTQYFGPGTRLTVL.